These 19 T cell receptor beta chains share one sample of origin, sequenced in a study of pediatric ulcerative colitis (dated by TCRdb to between 2018 and 2021). Receptor libraries were prepared by the immunoSEQ multiplex PCR assay. TCRdb carries this immuneACCESS record with in-frame sequences only. Its versions omit some clonotypes, under half of them owing to an unresolved V gene in the studies checked, with the rest unexplained. Counted in this sample were 55,000 to 70,000 clones; about nine tenths of them appeared once. Roughly 1.5% of the sample belongs to the ten largest clones. Sequencing used blood. The receptors come from a boy younger than 18 who was a control in a study of pediatric ulcerative colitis.

This rearrangement joins TRBV6-4 to TRBJ1-6; D is ambiguous. CDR3 length equals 14 residues. CDR1 and CDR2 from the germline V gene are MRHNA and SNTAGT. Deletions cut 2 bases from V and 9 bases from J, with 11 bases between. The CDR3 sequence is CASSDEPEGSPLHF. The CDR3 nucleotides are TGTGCCAGCAGTGACGAGCCCGAGGGTTCACCCCTCCACTTT.

The V gene is TRBV27, the J gene TRBJ2-1; D remains ambiguous. Trimming shortened V by 0 bases and J by 8 bases, and 8 bases separated the two germline ends. The CDR3 is 13 residues long. Germline assignment: CDR1 MNHEY and CDR2 SMNVEV (reference sequence). CDR3 nucleotides: TGTGCCAGCAGTTTATCTGCTAGTGATGAGCAGTTCTTC. It yields the protein CASSLSASDEQFF.

The gene calls are TRBV12-1 and TRBJ2-1; the D call TRBD2 from the table was never checked on the DNA. TRBV12-1 is noted as a pseudogene. The CDR3 contains 16 residues. CDR3 residues: CASSPPSASSYNEQFF. In DNA, the CDR3 is TGTGCCAGCAGTCCTCCTAGCGCGAGCTCCTACAATGAGCAGTTCTTC.

V and J are TRBV4-1 and TRBJ2-5; D remains ambiguous. The germline V gene encodes CDR1 MGHRA and CDR2 YSYEKL. The V end was cut by 1 base, the J end by 4 bases, with 10 bases between. This CDR3 is built from 14 residues. The CDR3 is CASSQVIDLETQYF. CDR3 in DNA: TGCGCCAGCAGCCAAGTCATCGATCTAGAGACCCAGTACTTC.

This chain links TRBV2 with TRBJ2-5, with a possible D match to TRBD2 (6 bases). The CDR3 extends over 15 amino acids. V lost 7 bases and J lost 0, with 15 bases in between. CDR1 is SNHLY, CDR2 FYNNEI, per germline. CDR3 sequence (DNA): TGTGCCAGCACACCGTCCCGGGACTACCAAGAGACCCAGTACTTC. The encoded protein is CASTPSRDYQETQYF.

The CDR3 region is CARGDRVLSNQPQHF. The DNA of the CDR3 is TGCGCCAGGGGGGACAGAGTGCTTAGCAATCAGCCCCAGCATTTT. The chain employs TRBV23-1 and TRBJ1-5, with 7 bases aligning to TRBD1. TRBV23-1 is an ORF, and what it does is uncertain. The CDR3 sequence is 15 residues long. V lost 9 bases to trimming and J lost 0 bases; unmatched junction nucleotides: 8.

This clone was detected only once. The chain is built from TRBV7-8 and TRBJ2-5; 7 bases map to TRBD1. This CDR3 has 14 amino acids. Germline V CDR1 and CDR2: SGHVS, FQNEAQ. The V segment lost 1 base and the J segment 5 bases; nucleotides outside the gene matches: 4. This CDR3 reads CASSLGGGGETQYF. The CDR3 DNA reads as TGTGCCAGCAGCTTAGGAGGGGGCGGTGAGACCCAGTACTTC.

This clone was picked up one time. The genes are TRBV11-3 and TRBJ2-6; D call uncertain. CDR3 size: 16 residues. The ends were cut back, 5 bases at V and 3 bases at J, with 14 bases in the middle. The V gene's germline CDR1 is SGHNT and CDR2 YENEEA. CDR3: CASSTTWGNGANVLTF. As DNA, the CDR3 is TGTGCCAGCAGCACGACGTGGGGAAATGGGGCCAACGTCCTGACTTTC.

V and J are TRBV5-4 and TRBJ2-7; 8 bases align to TRBD1. There are 15 residues in the CDR3. The germline gives CDR1 SGHNT, CDR2 YYREEE (reference sequence). V shed 4 bases and J 5 bases; nucleotides not matched to a gene: 11. The CDR3 DNA follows: TGTGCCAGCAGCGTCTGGGGCAGGGGGCCCCACGAGCAGTACTTC. Its translation is CASSVWGRGPHEQYF.

J is TRBJ2-1 and V is TRBV6-4, with 9 nucleotides matching TRBD2. In germline, CDR1 is MRHNA, CDR2 SNTAGT. V lost 4 bases and J lost 5; bases outside the gene matches: 3. The CDR3 is made up of 14 amino acids. The CDR3 DNA reads as TGTGCCAGCAGTGTGCGGGAGGGTAACAATGAGCAGTTCTTC. It specifies CASSVREGNNEQFF.

This rearrangement joins TRBV29-1 to TRBJ2-6; D could derive from TRBD1 or TRBD2 (5 bases each). The CDR3 spans 13 residues. The V end was cut by 7 bases, the J end by 0 bases, with 7 bases between. Germline V gene sequence: CDR1 SQVTM, CDR2 ANQGSEA. The CDR3 is CSGDDSGANVLTF. The CDR3 bases are TGCAGCGGGGACGACTCTGGGGCCAACGTCCTGACTTTC. The variable domain in full, with the rest retrieved from reference TRBV29-1 and TRBJ2-6, is SAVISQKPSRDICQRGTSLTIQCQVDSQVTMMFWYRQQPGQSLTLIATANQGSEATYESGFVIDKFPISRPNLTFSTLTVSNMSPEDSSIYLCSGDDSGANVLTFGAGSRLTVL.

J is TRBJ2-6 and V is TRBV7-3; 7 bases align to TRBD1. Germline CDR1 is SGHTA and CDR2 is FQGTGA. The J segment lost 0 bases and the V segment lost 2 bases, leaving 7 bases of the junction unmatched. The CDR3 consists of 18 residues. The CDR3 sequence is CASSLFGTVFSGANVLTF. DNA for the CDR3: TGTGCCAGCAGCTTATTCGGGACAGTTTTCTCTGGGGCCAACGTCCTGACTTTC. The variable domain in full, with the rest retrieved from reference TRBV7-3 and TRBJ2-6, is GAGVSQTPSNKVTEKGKYVELRCDPISGHTALYWYRQSLGQGPEFLIYFQGTGAADDSGLPNDRFFAVRPEGSVSTLKIQRTERGDSAVYLCASSLFGTVFSGANVLTFGAGSRLTVL.

The chain carries TRBV11-2 and TRBJ2-7; the D gene is possibly TRBD2 (5 bases). Between the trimmed V and J ends, which lost 5 bases and 0 bases, there was a span of 23 bases. The germline CDR1 and CDR2 sequences are SGHAT and FQNNGV. The CDR3 totals 18 residues. For the CDR3, the DNA is TGTGCCAGCAGCGCACAAGGGCCTCCGGACTGGGGCTCCTACGAGCAGTACTTC. Amino acid sequence: CASSAQGPPDWGSYEQYF.

V is TRBV19 and J is TRBJ2-2; possible D gene TRBD1, 6 bases. The germline V gene has CDR1 LNHDA and CDR2 SQIVND (reference sequence). Trimming removed 6 bases from V and 6 bases from J, with 11 bases in between. The CDR3 consists of 13 residues. This chain's CDR3 is CASSTGRSGELFF. The CDR3 DNA is TGTGCCAGTAGCACAGGGCGCTCCGGGGAGCTGTTTTTT. Looking up the rest from reference TRBV19 and TRBJ2-2 gives the full variable domain: DGGITQSPKYLFRKEGQNVTLSCEQNLNHDAMYWYRQDPGQGLRLIYYSQIVNDFQKGDIAEGYSVSREKKESFPLTVTSAQKNPTAFYLCASSTGRSGELFFGEGSRLTVL.

This clone was counted a few times. V and J are TRBV5-6 and TRBJ2-7; the match to TRBD1 covers 8 bases. With V trimmed by 4 bases and J by 3 bases, 9 bases remained unmatched. The CDR3 is 15 amino acids. Germline V gene sequence: CDR1 SGHDT, CDR2 YYEEEE. The CDR3 sequence is CASSRRQGNNYEQYF. The CDR3 DNA reads as TGTGCCAGCAGCCGAAGACAGGGGAATAACTACGAGCAGTACTTC.

V and J are TRBV30 and TRBJ1-2, with a possible D match to TRBD1 (5 bases). CDR1 is GTSNPN and CDR2 is SVGIG in the germline V gene (reference sequence). Between the trimmed V and J ends, which lost 4 bases and 4 bases, there was a span of 13 bases. The CDR3 length is 13 residues. This CDR3 is CAWKDGASYGYTF. CDR3 sequence (DNA): TGTGCCTGGAAAGATGGGGCGAGCTATGGCTACACCTTC.

The chain links TRBV27 to TRBJ2-7; weak D call: TRBD1 (6 bases). V was pared by 5 bases and J by 1 base, with 12 bases between. The CDR3 totals 14 residues. The germline V gene encodes CDR1 MNHEY and CDR2 SMNVEV (reference sequence). The CDR3 DNA is TGTGCCAGCAGTCCGACAGGCATATCCTACGAGCAGTACTTC. Protein: CASSPTGISYEQYF.

This chain joins TRBV6-4 and TRBJ2-3; 8 nucleotides agree with TRBD1. Per the germline V gene, CDR1 is MRHNA and CDR2 is SNTAGT. V was pared by 9 bases and J by 0 bases, with 8 bases of the junction left unmatched. The CDR3 spans 15 residues. This CDR3 reads CASKSTGASTDTQYF. CDR3 bases: TGTGCCAGTAAATCGACAGGGGCTAGCACAGATACGCAGTATTTT.

This clone was recorded once. The rearrangement joins TRBV6-1 to TRBJ2-6, with D unresolved. V lost 2 bases to trimming and J lost 4 bases, with 9 bases between them. Germline CDR1 MNHNS, CDR2 SASEGT. The CDR3 contains 15 residues. The CDR3 is CASSEFPEGANVLTF. CDR3 sequence (DNA): TGTGCCAGCAGTGAATTTCCCGAGGGGGCCAACGTCCTGACTTTC.